Listed below are T cell receptor beta chains from one sample, sequenced in a study of blood T cell repertoires in COVID-19. Libraries were prepared by immunoSEQ multiplex PCR; TCRdb keeps only in-frame clonotypes and omits some of them. Seen here are about 270,000 clones, around nine tenths observed once, and the top ten hold roughly 8.5%. Sequences were obtained from peripheral blood. These receptors were taken from a middle-aged man with active or convalescent COVID-19. CDR3s leave out the opening cysteine and the closing phenylalanine or tryptophan. Fields, in order: CDR3 length, clone size, V gene, CDR3 protein. Rows give clone size only sometimes, using once, few, many, or a class for an expanded clone.

11 - TRBV19 ASKGDIPYEQY
10 - TRBV5-1 ASSLDGSEAF
12 - TRBV19 ATMGGVAGIEQF
16 - TRBV27 ASSFRREGPLLDNEQF
17 - TRBV21-1 ASSKARGSRTGVNYGYT
12 once TRBV28 ASRTGQGDYGYT
12 - TRBV12-5 ASGPPGFGETQY
12 few TRBV28 ASSLDTFNYGYT
14 - TRBV4-1 ASSLDSGGSGNTIY
16 - TRBV5-4 ASSLWLGWGLATDTQY
13 - TRBV18 ASFAGDRLNTEAF
12 - TRBV6-5 ASSPVQQSYGYT
15 - TRBV4-2 ASSRGSGGPGGSEQY
12 - TRBV7-8 ASSSYRVPSEQY
16 - TRBV7-9 ASSRKPGQDPVWYGYT
16 - TRBV7-3 ASRRGAGPAPNTGELF
10 once TRBV5-1 ASSLGPNTQY
15 - TRBV5-1 ASSSGVTGTVNTEAF
13 - TRBV24-1 ATSGGTDHTDTQY
12 - TRBV30 AWSIQGSNQPQH
11 - TRBV4-1 ASSRNSNQPQH
14 - TRBV15 ATSSPTTGTIYEQY
15 - TRBV18 ASSPWMGADSGNTIY
18 - TRBV24-1 ATSVTTDLSGSAVYNEQF
13 few TRBV9 ASSWGTGGYNEQF
10 - TRBV28 ASRAGGYGYT
13 - TRBV27 ASSFAGGARYGYT
12 - TRBV20-1 SASKDRGPYTQY
15 - TRBV5-1 ASSFSGGESTNEKLF
14 - TRBV6-4 ASSAPGGTGIGEQF
12 - TRBV5-1 ASSFRVDQETQY